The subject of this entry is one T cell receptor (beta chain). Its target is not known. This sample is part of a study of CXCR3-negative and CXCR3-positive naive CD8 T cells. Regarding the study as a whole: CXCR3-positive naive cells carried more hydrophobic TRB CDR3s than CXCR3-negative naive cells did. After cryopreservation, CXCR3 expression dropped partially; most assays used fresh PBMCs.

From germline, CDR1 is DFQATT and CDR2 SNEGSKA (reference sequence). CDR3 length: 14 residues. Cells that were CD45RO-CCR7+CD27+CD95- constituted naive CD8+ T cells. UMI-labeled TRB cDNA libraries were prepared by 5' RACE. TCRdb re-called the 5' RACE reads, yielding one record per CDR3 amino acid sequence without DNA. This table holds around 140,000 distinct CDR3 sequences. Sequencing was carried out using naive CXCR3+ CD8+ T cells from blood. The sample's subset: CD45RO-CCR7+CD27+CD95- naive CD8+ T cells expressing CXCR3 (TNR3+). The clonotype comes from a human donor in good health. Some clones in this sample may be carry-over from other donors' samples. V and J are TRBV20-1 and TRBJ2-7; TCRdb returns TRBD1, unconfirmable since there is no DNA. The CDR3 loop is CSARGRPGTYEQYF.